This T cell receptor (beta chain) stems from a study of T cell responses to AZD1222 COVID-19 vaccine. TCRdb keeps only in-frame clones here, not all; method: immunoSEQ multiplex PCR. The data hold over 90,000 clones, with approximately 90% observed a single time. Worth noting for this clone: Antigen specificity is unknown.

General study findings and limits: Close to half of all spike-specific TCRs reportedly target regions of the variants that are unmutated. A mostly white British donor set with more females was recruited, and clonal diversity was possibly underestimated.

This CDR3 has 17 residues. Germline trimming cut 3 bases from V and 7 bases from J; bases unmatched to any gene: 14. Germline V gene data show CDR1 as LNHNV and CDR2 as YYDKDF (reference sequence). This material consisted of peripheral blood, taken on day 0 of AZD1222 vaccination. The V gene is TRBV15, the J gene TRBJ2-2; 7 bases match TRBD2. The source is an adult in good health. The CDR3 spells CATSRTPPGGEGGELFF. In nucleotides, the CDR3 is TGTGCCACCAGCAGGACCCCCCCAGGAGGGGAGGGCGGGGAGCTGTTTTTT.